These 29 T cell receptor beta chains share one sample of origin, sequenced in a study of T cells in Graves' hyperthyroidism and ophthalmopathy. The investigators amplified TCR beta CDR3 regions from RNA transcripts. The HTBI primer set drove a first-round RT-PCR of the TCR CDR3. TCRdb ran MiXCR on the multiplex PCR reads and lists one entry per CDR3 protein. The repertoire holds some 720,000 distinct CDR3 sequences, with 16% as singletons. Specimen: blood. These receptor sequences come from a man between 18 and 29 years old with Graves' hyperthyroidism.

This clonotype appeared many times. The chain carries TRBV18 and TRBJ2-7; D possibly uses TRBD1 or TRBD2 (6 bases each). Germline lookup yields CDR1 KGHSH and CDR2 LQKENI. The CDR3 consists of 16 residues. The germline V and J ends were trimmed by 0 bases and 1 base, with 13 bases remaining between them. The CDR3 sequence is CASSPPGGFPSYEQYF. The CDR3 nucleotides are TGTGCCAGCTCACCACCGGGGGGCTTCCCATCCTACGAGCAGTACTTC.

The table lists this clonotype with a few counts. J is TRBJ2-1 and V is TRBV6-5, with 11 nucleotides matching TRBD2. V gave up 0 bases and J gave up 7 bases; unmatched junction bases: 11. The CDR3 runs to 18 residues. Germline CDR1 and CDR2: MNHEY and SVGAGI. The CDR3 DNA sequence: TGTGCCAGCAGTTACTCGATGACTAGCGGGGCCAACCCAAATGAGCAGTTCTTC. It translates to CASSYSMTSGANPNEQFF.

Note on this clonotype: Given a much more abundant clone one base away, this may be a read error. The chain uses TRBV20-1 and TRBJ2-7, with a tentative D call TRBD2 (6 bases). V was pared by 6 bases and J by 2 bases, with 20 bases between. The CDR3 contains 15 residues. Germline CDR1 reads DFQATT; CDR2 reads SNEGSKA (reference sequence). The CDR3 coding sequence is TGCAGTGCGACCTGGGCTAGCGAAAAGCCCTACGAGCAGTACTTC. The encoded protein is CSATWASEKPYEQYF.

This chain connects TRBV19 to TRBJ2-2; tentative D call: TRBD2 (7 bases). The V gene lost 7 bases and the J gene lost 7 bases, with 19 bases spanning the gap. CDR3 size: 15 residues. Germline lookup yields CDR1 LNHDA and CDR2 SQIVND (reference sequence). The CDR3 DNA sequence: TGTGCCAGTACTCCCACCGGGGGGCAAGGCGGGGAGCTGTTTTTT. Its translation is CASTPTGGQGGELFF.

The chain combines TRBV12-5 with TRBJ1-5; D is unresolved. With 0 bases removed from V and 0 bases from J, the gap between germline ends came to 12 bases. Germline V CDR1 and CDR2: LGHNT, FRNRAP. The CDR3 extends over 17 amino acids. Here the CDR3 DNA reads TGTGCTAGTGGTTTGGTGGGAATCATGAATAGCAATCAGCCCCAGCATTTT. Translation gives CASGLVGIMNSNQPQHF.

This clonotype was seen more than once but under ten times. One end of the junction varies from germline; a read error may be responsible. The CDR3 DNA reads TGTGCCAGCAGCTATAGCGGGTTTGAAGGCGAGCGGTACTTC. As protein: CASSYSGFEGERYF. The chain couples TRBV7-9 to TRBJ2-7; 7 nucleotides line up with TRBD2. Germline V gene lookup returns CDR1 SEHNR and CDR2 FQNEAQ (reference sequence). CDR3 size: 14 residues.

In its sample, this clonotype was seen many times. This rearrangement joins TRBV28 to TRBJ2-3, with TRBD2 matching over 12 bases. The V segment lost 0 bases and the J segment 1 base; nucleotides outside the gene matches: 5. Germline CDR1 MDHEN, CDR2 SYDVKM. This CDR3 spans 18 amino acids. The CDR3 coding sequence is TGTGCCAGCAGTTTATGGGCTCCTAGCGGGAGGGGCACAGATACGCAGTATTTT. This sequence encodes CASSLWAPSGRGTDTQYF.

In this sample, this clonotype turned up a few times. The chain employs TRBV10-3 and TRBJ1-5; D is possibly TRBD1 (6 bases). The CDR3 is 13 amino acids. Trimming removed 11 bases from V and 5 bases from J, with 16 bases in between. Germline assignment: CDR1 ENHRY and CDR2 SYGVKD. The CDR3 here is CAVSYREDQPQHF. CDR3 in DNA: TGTGCCGTGAGTTACAGGGAGGATCAGCCCCAGCATTTT.

The rearrangement joins TRBV6-5 to TRBJ1-5, with D uncertain. The CDR3 has 16 residues. Deletions cut 0 bases from V and 1 base from J, with 10 bases between. CDR1 is MNHEY, CDR2 SVGAGI, per germline. The CDR3, as DNA: TGTGCCAGCAGTTACTCGATGAGGCTGAGCAATCAGCCCCAGCATTTT. Its translation: CASSYSMRLSNQPQHF.

This clonotype has a count of ten or more. The chain links TRBV27 to TRBJ2-2; 9 nucleotides line up with TRBD1. Per germline, CDR1 MNHEY and CDR2 SMNVEV (reference sequence). The CDR3 loop spans 16 amino acids. The V gene end was trimmed by 6 bases and the J gene end by 7 bases; junction bases not matched to a gene: 12. The CDR3, as DNA: TGTGCCAGCAGGCGTAAAGGGACAGGGTGGAGCGGGGAGCTGTTTTTT. Its translation is CASRRKGTGWSGELFF.

The chain recombines TRBV11-2 with TRBJ2-5; D possibly corresponds to TRBD2 (6 bases). Germline values: CDR1 SGHAT, CDR2 FQNNGV. The V end was cut by 6 bases, the J end by 5 bases, with 19 bases between. This CDR3 contains 15 residues. CDR3 nucleotides: TGTGCCAGCAGTTTTATTAACAGGAGGGTTGAGACCCAGTACTTC. It is translated as CASSFINRRVETQYF.

The gene calls are TRBV30 and TRBJ2-1, with TRBD2 matching 11 bases. Per germline, CDR1 GTSNPN and CDR2 SVGIG (reference sequence). Trimming cost V 3 bases and J 2 bases; bases outside gene matches: 0. CDR3 length: 14 residues. The CDR3 bases are TGTGCCTGGAGGGGACTAGCGGCCTACAATGAGCAGTTCTTC. Translation: CAWRGLAAYNEQFF.

Concerning this clonotype: Its ends do not fully match the called genes, so a read error is possible. V and J are TRBV11-2 and TRBJ2-3; TRBD1 is a possible D gene (5 bases). Germline CDR1 and CDR2: SGHAT and FQNNGV. This CDR3 is built from 13 residues. The CDR3 nucleotides read TGTGTCAGCAGCTGGGGCCGCATAGATACGCAGTATTTT. Amino acid sequence: CVSSWGRIDTQYF.

The chain carries TRBV11-2 and TRBJ1-1; TRBD1 might be the D (5 bases). Trimming removed 5 bases from V and 3 bases from J, with 22 bases in between. Germline V CDR1 and CDR2: SGHAT, FQNNGV. The CDR3 covers 17 residues. CDR3 sequence: CASSTLRRGELYTEAFF. CDR3 DNA sequence: TGTGCCAGCAGCACCCTCCGGCGAGGGGAGTTGTACACTGAAGCTTTCTTT.

The chain combines TRBV4-3 with TRBJ2-1; 11 nucleotides align to TRBD1. The V segment lost 3 bases and the J segment 8 bases; nucleotides outside the gene matches: 3. Germline V gene sequence: CDR1 LGHNA, CDR2 YSLEER. The CDR3 totals 14 residues. Here the CDR3 reads CASSQDRGRDEQFF. CDR3 DNA sequence: TGCGCCAGCAGCCAGGACAGGGGGCGCGATGAGCAGTTCTTC.

At least ten counts were recorded for this clonotype. This chain links TRBV2 with TRBJ1-2; 7 bases are shared with TRBD1. With V trimmed by 4 bases and J by 4 bases, 6 bases remained unmatched. The length of the CDR3 is 14 residues. The germline V gene encodes CDR1 SNHLY and CDR2 FYNNEI. The CDR3 nucleotides are TGTGCCAGCAGTGTACAGGGGATCAGCTATGGCTACACCTTC. Translated: CASSVQGISYGYTF.

At least ten counts were recorded for this clonotype. The chain recombines TRBV12-3 or TRBV12-4 with TRBJ2-7, with a weak D call TRBD2 (6 bases). This CDR3 has 13 residues. Trimming left V 3 bases short and J 2 bases short, with 8 bases between. The CDR3 bases are TGTGCCAGCAGTTTGACTAGAACCTACGAGCAGTACTTC. It yields the protein CASSLTRTYEQYF.

In this sample, this clonotype turned up a few times. The chain couples TRBV12-3 or TRBV12-4 to TRBJ1-5; no reliable D call. There are 16 residues in the CDR3. V gave up 3 bases and J gave up 0 bases, with 12 bases separating them. The CDR3 DNA follows: TGTGCCAGCAGTTTTTACGATCCTTATAGCAATCAGCCCCAGCATTTT. This gives the protein CASSFYDPYSNQPQHF.

This clonotype was seen only a few times. The chain carries TRBV10-3 and TRBJ2-2; tentatively, D is TRBD2 (6 bases). Trimming left V 7 bases short and J 4 bases short, with 10 bases between. The CDR3 totals 13 residues. Germline values: CDR1 ENHRY, CDR2 SYGVKD. The CDR3 DNA is TGTGCCATCATGTGGGGGGTCACCGGGGAGCTGTTTTTT. Residues: CAIMWGVTGELFF.

This clonotype was counted between two and nine times. The chain uses TRBV19 and TRBJ1-4, with unresolved D. The CDR3 has 13 amino acids. Trimming stripped 7 bases from V and 6 bases from J, with 12 bases between. CDR1 and CDR2 from the germline V gene are LNHDA and SQIVND (reference sequence). CDR3 protein: CASKVDWDEKLFF. The CDR3 region has the DNA TGTGCCAGTAAAGTGGACTGGGATGAAAAACTGTTTTTT.

The J gene is TRBJ2-7, the V gene TRBV28, with TRBD2 identical over 10 bases. Germline CDR1 MDHEN, CDR2 SYDVKM. CDR3 length: 17 residues. The ends lost 5 bases at V and 0 bases at J; junction bases unmatched: 10. In nucleotides, the CDR3 is TGTGCCAGCAGTCTAGCCCGAGCTAGCGGGGGCTCCTACGAGCAGTACTTC. Protein product: CASSLARASGGSYEQYF.

The J gene is TRBJ2-5, the V gene TRBV28, with D possibly being TRBD2 (6 bases). The CDR3 is 16 amino acids. CDR1 and CDR2 from the germline V gene are MDHEN and SYDVKM. Trimming shortened V by 5 bases and J by 1 base, and 17 bases separated the two germline ends. The CDR3 here is CASSTPLAGSQETQYF. The CDR3 DNA is TGTGCCAGCAGTACCCCTCTGGCGGGATCCCAAGAGACCCAGTACTTC.

This clonotype appeared a few times. The chain uses TRBV9 and TRBJ2-2; 10 bases line up with TRBD2. The CDR3 length is 14 residues. The V gene's germline CDR1 is SGDLS and CDR2 YYNGEE. Trimming at V came to 2 bases and at J to 6 bases, leaving 1 base not matched to a gene. In nucleotides, the CDR3 is TGTGCCAGCAGCGTGCTAGCGGGAGCCGGGGAGCTGTTTTTT. Protein: CASSVLAGAGELFF.

This chain joins TRBV28 and TRBJ2-1; TRBD2 is a possible D gene (6 bases). V was pared by 1 base and J by 1 base, with 26 bases between. The CDR3 runs 21 residues. Germline V lookup: CDR1 MDHEN, CDR2 SYDVKM. This CDR3 reads CASSLLTSSDPEARSYNEQFF. The CDR3 coding sequence is TGTGCCAGCAGTTTATTAACTTCTAGCGACCCGGAGGCGAGATCCTACAATGAGCAGTTCTTC.

This clonotype showed up many times. The V gene is TRBV6-1, the J gene TRBJ1-1, with D perhaps matching TRBD1 (5 bases). Germline V gene lookup returns CDR1 MNHNS and CDR2 SASEGT. The CDR3 has 14 residues. V gave up 4 bases and J gave up 4 bases, with 13 bases separating them. The CDR3 is CASSGFRDGTEAFF. Written as DNA, the CDR3 is TGTGCCAGCAGTGGATTCCGGGACGGCACTGAAGCTTTCTTT.

The chain links TRBV7-9 to TRBJ2-1, with D perhaps TRBD2 (5 bases). The CDR3 loop spans 11 amino acids. The V end was cut by 7 bases, the J end by 15 bases, with 16 bases between. The germline V gene has CDR1 SEHNR and CDR2 FQNEAQ (reference sequence). The CDR3 loop is CASIAVEGPFF. The CDR3 DNA reads TGTGCCAGCATCGCTGTAGAGGGTCCGTTCTTC.

This clonotype has at least ten counts. The chain uses TRBV7-8 and TRBJ2-2, with 9 positions matching TRBD2. Losses at the gene ends were 0 bases for V and 4 bases for J; bases not matched to a gene: 6. The CDR3 loop spans 17 amino acids. CDR1 and CDR2 (germline): SGHVS, FQNEAQ. The CDR3 nucleotides read TGTGCCAGCAGCTTAGCGAGGAGACTAGCGGCCACCGGGGAGCTGTTTTTT. Amino acids: CASSLARRLAATGELFF.

This clonotype was found many times. The V and J genes are TRBV12-3 or TRBV12-4 and TRBJ1-2, with no clear D. The CDR3 totals 14 residues. V was shortened by 5 bases and J by 0 bases, with 10 bases between the two germline ends. Written as DNA, the CDR3 is TGTGCCAGCAGTATCACAACCACTAACTATGGCTACACCTTC. Translation: CASSITTTNYGYTF.

This clonotype was seen at least ten times. This chain uses TRBV28 with TRBJ1-5; no firm D call. Germline V gives CDR1 MDHEN, CDR2 SYDVKM. CDR3 length: 13 amino acids. V shed 8 bases and J shed 9 bases, with 17 bases lying between them. DNA for the CDR3: TGTGCCAGCGAGTTCCCGGGCGCGGCGCCCCAGCATTTT. This sequence encodes CASEFPGAAPQHF.